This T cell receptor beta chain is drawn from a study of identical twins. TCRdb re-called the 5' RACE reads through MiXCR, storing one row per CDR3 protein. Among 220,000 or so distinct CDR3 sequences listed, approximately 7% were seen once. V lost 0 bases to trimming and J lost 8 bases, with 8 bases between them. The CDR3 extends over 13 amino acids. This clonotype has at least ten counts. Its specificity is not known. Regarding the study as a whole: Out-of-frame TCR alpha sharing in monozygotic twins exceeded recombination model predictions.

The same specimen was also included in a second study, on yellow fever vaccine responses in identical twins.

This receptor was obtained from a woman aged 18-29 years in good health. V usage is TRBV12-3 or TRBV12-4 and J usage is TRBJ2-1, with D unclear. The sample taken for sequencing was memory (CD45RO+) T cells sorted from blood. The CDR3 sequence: CASSLAGMHEQFF. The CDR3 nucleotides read TGTGCCAGCAGTTTAGCAGGGATGCATGAGCAGTTCTTC.